These 21 T cell receptor beta chains share one sample of origin, sequenced in a study of identical twins. Each CDR3 protein is one row after TCRdb ran MiXCR on the 5' RACE reads. The table shows about 700,000 distinct CDR3 sequences, with approximately 9% occurring only once. These data also featured in a second study, about yellow fever vaccine responses in identical twins.

The specimen was PBMCs. These receptors all stem from a woman between 18 and 29 years old in good health.

The table lists this clonotype with many counts. The chain carries TRBV5-1 and TRBJ2-1; TRBD1 or TRBD2 may be the D gene (5 bases each). The CDR3 length is 15 residues. CDR1 is SGHRS, CDR2 YFSETQ, per germline. V was cut by 3 bases and J by 8 bases, with 18 bases left in between. CDR3 DNA: TGCGCCAGCAGCTCCTGGGACGGAACTGGCGATGAGCAGTTCTTC. Translation: CASSSWDGTGDEQFF.

The CDR3 spells CASSYSGGAENEQFF. The CDR3 DNA reads as TGTGCCAGCAGTTACTCCGGGGGGGCCGAAAATGAGCAGTTCTTC. The V and J genes are TRBV6-2 or TRBV6-3 and TRBJ2-1; 8 positions match TRBD2. Germline-derived CDR1 and CDR2 are MNHEY and SVGEGT. The CDR3 sequence is 15 residues long. V gave up 0 bases and J gave up 7 bases; unmatched junction bases: 5.

This clonotype was seen repeatedly, ten times or more. V is TRBV12-3 or TRBV12-4 and J is TRBJ2-7; D ambiguous. V lost 6 bases to trimming and J lost 5 bases, with 8 bases between them. CDR3 length: 11 amino acids. CDR3 amino acids: CASRPFHEQYF. The CDR3 coding sequence is TGTGCCAGCAGACCCTTCCACGAGCAGTACTTC.

This clonotype has more than one count but fewer than ten. The chain employs TRBV20-1 and TRBJ2-3, with 7 bases identical to TRBD2. The germline CDR1 and CDR2 sequences are DFQATT and SNEGSKA (reference sequence). This CDR3 has 15 amino acids. J lost 2 bases, V lost 0 bases, and 5 bases had no gene match. In DNA, the CDR3 is TGCAGTGCTAGAGAGGGAAGCGGGGACACAGATACGCAGTATTTT. It encodes CSAREGSGDTDTQYF.

This clonotype was seen a handful of times. This sequence joins TRBV21-1 and TRBJ2-3; TRBD1 is the table's D call, not checked against the DNA. TRBV21-1 is given as a pseudogene. This CDR3 has 13 amino acids. The CDR3 loop reads CASSGPGADTQYF. The DNA for the CDR3 is TGTGCCAGCAGTGGTCCCGGGGCAGATACGCAGTATTTT.

The sample holds many counts of this clonotype. V and J are TRBV14 and TRBJ2-1; 8 nucleotides agree with TRBD2. V was pared by 4 bases and J by 4 bases, with 9 bases of the junction left unmatched. The CDR3 consists of 16 residues. The germline CDR1 and CDR2 sequences are SGHDN and FVKESK. CDR3 amino acids: CASSPIVVAGYNEQFF. DNA of the CDR3: TGTGCCAGCAGCCCCATTGTAGTAGCGGGGTACAATGAGCAGTTCTTC.

The table lists this clonotype with many counts. The junction departs from the called germline gene at one end, perhaps through a read error. V and J are TRBV7-2 and TRBJ2-7; a possible D gene is TRBD1 (7 bases). The CDR3 spans 14 residues. In germline, CDR1 is SGHTA, CDR2 FQGNSA. The CDR3 sequence: CASSLGGGAYEQYF. CDR3 coding DNA: TGTGCCAGCAGTTTAGGAGGGGGCGCGTACGAGCAGTACTTC.

The chain links TRBV20-1 to TRBJ2-3, with 8 bases fitting TRBD2. Germline CDR1 reads DFQATT; CDR2 reads SNEGSKA (reference sequence). Trimming at V came to 5 bases and at J to 0 bases, leaving 10 bases not matched to a gene. The CDR3 is 16 amino acids. The CDR3 spells CSASPLLAASTDTQYF. The CDR3 nucleotides read TGCAGTGCTTCCCCCTTACTAGCGGCAAGCACAGATACGCAGTATTTT.

This clonotype has ten or more counts. CDR3 bases: TGCGCCAGCAGCCAAGATCTCGGGGGACTAGCGGGAGGGAGCTCCTACAATGAGCAGTTCTTC. Protein sequence: CASSQDLGGLAGGSSYNEQFF. The J gene is TRBJ2-1, the V gene TRBV4-1; 16 bases map to TRBD2. The ends lost 0 bases at V and 0 bases at J; junction bases unmatched: 8. Germline CDR1 MGHRA, CDR2 YSYEKL. CDR3 length equals 21 residues.

This clonotype was recorded a few times. The V call is TRBV12-3 or TRBV12-4, the J call TRBJ2-5, with D perhaps TRBD1 (6 bases). The CDR3 extends over 11 amino acids. Trimming shortened V by 10 bases and J by 12 bases, and 18 bases separated the two germline ends. The CDR3 DNA is TGTGCCACTAAACCCCAGGGGCCGGAGTACTTC. Protein: CATKPQGPEYF.

The V gene is TRBV3-1, the J gene TRBJ2-3; TRBD2 matches at 12 bases. V lost 1 base to trimming and J lost 5 bases; unmatched junction nucleotides: 10. The germline V gene encodes CDR1 LGHDT and CDR2 YNNKEL (reference sequence). The CDR3 loop spans 18 amino acids. The CDR3 loop reads CASSQVWASGGAGDTQYF. The DNA for the CDR3 is TGTGCCAGCAGCCAAGTTTGGGCTAGCGGGGGGGCGGGAGATACGCAGTATTTT.

The chain joins TRBV7-2 to TRBJ2-1; 8 nucleotides agree with TRBD2. The V segment lost 3 bases and the J segment 7 bases; nucleotides outside the gene matches: 8. The CDR3 totals 15 residues. The V gene's germline CDR1 is SGHTA and CDR2 FQGNSA. The CDR3, as DNA: TGTGCCAGCAGCTTCGGGGGGGGGCCGGGTAATGAGCAGTTCTTC. This sequence encodes CASSFGGGPGNEQFF.

This clonotype was detected a few times. This chain connects TRBV7-2 to TRBJ2-3, with D possibly TRBD2 on 7 matching bases. Germline CDR1 SGHTA, CDR2 FQGNSA. The ends were cut back, 5 bases at V and 4 bases at J, with 16 bases in the middle. This CDR3 has 15 residues. In nucleotides, the CDR3 is TGTGCCAGCAGCCAAAGGGGGGGAGTGGCAGATACGCAGTATTTT. As protein: CASSQRGGVADTQYF. Based on the CDR3 plus reference TRBV7-2 and TRBJ2-3, the full variable domain is GAGVSQSPSNKVTEKGKDVELRCDPISGHTALYWYRQSLGQGLEFLIYFQGNSAPDKSGLPSDRFSAERTGGSVSTLTIQRTQQEDSAVYLCASSQRGGVADTQYFGPGTRLTVL.

V and J are TRBV12-3 or TRBV12-4 and TRBJ2-3; D might be TRBD2 (5 bases). The CDR3 extends over 15 amino acids. The ends were cut back, 3 bases at V and 2 bases at J, with 12 bases in the middle. The CDR3 region has the DNA TGTGCCAGCAGTTTGATCCTCGGGGTCACAGATACGCAGTATTTT. It is translated as CASSLILGVTDTQYF.

V is TRBV10-3 and J is TRBJ2-3, with a possible D match to TRBD2 (5 bases). The CDR3 is 15 amino acids. In germline, CDR1 is ENHRY, CDR2 SYGVKD. Trimming stripped 6 bases from V and 3 bases from J, with 16 bases between. CDR3 sequence: CAIRRTGLATDTQYF. CDR3 sequence (DNA): TGTGCCATCAGGAGGACCGGACTCGCAACAGATACGCAGTATTTT.

In its sample, this clonotype was seen a few times. V and J are TRBV5-6 and TRBJ2-1; 7 nucleotides agree with TRBD1. Germline V gene sequence: CDR1 SGHDT, CDR2 YYEEEE. The CDR3 covers 14 residues. Trimming cost V 3 bases and J 4 bases; bases outside gene matches: 4. CDR3 protein: CASSYPGQYNEQFF. DNA for the CDR3: TGTGCCAGCAGCTACCCGGGACAGTACAATGAGCAGTTCTTC.

The V and J genes are TRBV29-1 and TRBJ2-7; 9 bases line up with TRBD2. The CDR3 covers 15 residues. CDR1 SQVTM and CDR2 ANQGSEA come from the germline V gene. The J segment lost 7 bases and the V segment lost 2 bases, leaving 12 bases of the junction unmatched. CDR3 region: CSVETVLAGLWEQYF. CDR3 nucleotides: TGCAGCGTTGAAACGGTCCTAGCGGGATTGTGGGAGCAGTACTTC.

The chain uses TRBV2 and TRBJ1-4, with no clear D. CDR3 length equals 10 residues. V was shortened by 6 bases and J by 8 bases, with 4 bases between the two germline ends. Per germline, CDR1 SNHLY and CDR2 FYNNEI. CDR3 sequence: CASRSEKLFF. DNA of the CDR3: TGTGCCAGCAGGTCGGAAAAACTGTTTTTT.

This clonotype has just a few counts. The chain links TRBV20-1 to TRBJ2-5, with TRBD2 matching 11 bases. With 3 bases clipped from V and 3 bases from J, the junction kept 3 bases outside the gene matches. Germline V gene lookup returns CDR1 DFQATT and CDR2 SNEGSKA (reference sequence). The CDR3 is 14 amino acids. The CDR3 loop reads CSASSGRAEETQYF. CDR3 DNA: TGCAGTGCTAGTAGCGGGAGGGCGGAAGAGACCCAGTACTTC.

This clonotype was seen many times. This chain uses TRBV20-1 with TRBJ2-3; a possible D gene is TRBD2 (5 bases). Germline V gene lookup returns CDR1 DFQATT and CDR2 SNEGSKA (reference sequence). CDR3 length: 15 amino acids. Trimming left V 5 bases short and J 0 bases short, with 15 bases between. DNA of the CDR3: TGCAGTGCTGCGAATTATCGGACTAGCACAGATACGCAGTATTTT. This encodes CSAANYRTSTDTQYF.

The V gene is TRBV7-2, the J gene TRBJ2-3, with a possible D match to TRBD1 (6 bases). Germline CDR1 SGHTA, CDR2 FQGNSA. Trimming cost V 5 bases and J 7 bases, with 10 bases left between them. CDR3 length: 12 residues. As DNA, the CDR3 is TGTGCCAGCAGCCCCGGGACAAATACGCAGTATTTT. It is translated as CASSPGTNTQYF. Combining the CDR3 with reference TRBV7-2 and TRBJ2-3 gives the whole variable domain GAGVSQSPSNKVTEKGKDVELRCDPISGHTALYWYRQSLGQGLEFLIYFQGNSAPDKSGLPSDRFSAERTGGSVSTLTIQRTQQEDSAVYLCASSPGTNTQYFGPGTRLTVL.